The sequence of this TCR beta chain was determined in a study of cytomegalovirus exposure and HLA in healthy donors. General observations from the study: A list of 150 or so TCR beta chains associated with cytomegalovirus was given. Later analysis suggested most CMV-associated TCR beta chains were HLA-restricted.

It was with 60 Vbeta and 13 Jbeta primers that the PCR ran. Method: immunoSEQ multiplex PCR; TCRdb's copy keeps in-frame clones and lacks some. The repertoire has 160,000 or so clones, approximately 80% of them found once; the top ten carry 4.3%. In the case of this clone: What it recognizes is unknown.

CDR3 size: 12 residues. The germline gives CDR1 MNHEY, CDR2 SMNVEV (reference sequence). Trimming shortened V by 7 bases and J by 6 bases, and 13 bases separated the two germline ends. The receptor was isolated from a man aged 40-55 years in good health and CMV-seronegative. Input material: PBMCs. The chain recombines TRBV27 with TRBJ2-7; maybe TRBD1 (5 bases). Here the CDR3 reads CASKLLGREQYF. In nucleotides, the CDR3 is TGTGCCAGCAAACTGTTGGGGCGCGAGCAGTACTTC.